The 8 T cell receptor beta chains below were found in one sample sequenced in a study of regulatory T cells in long-lasting Graves disease. Time point of the sample: persistent/refractory GD, antithyroid drugs over 5 years with positive TRAb. PBMCs were the source of the RNA used for TCR sequencing. According to the study, TCR beta libraries were built with iRepertoire HTBI primers and CDR3-region Arm-PCR. Using its own MiXCR run on the multiplex PCR reads, TCRdb lists one record per CDR3 protein. Counted here are about 460,000 distinct CDR3 sequences, 20% to 25% occurring once; the ten biggest clones make up approximately 14%. Sequences were derived from peripheral blood mononuclear cells (PBMCs), sampled when the disease was refractory, from a patient treated with antithyroid drugs. All receptors come from a female donor with Graves disease.

The rearrangement uses TRBV30 and TRBJ2-2; a weak D match, TRBD2 (5 bases). Trimming shortened V by 1 base and J by 3 bases, and 12 bases separated the two germline ends. The CDR3 is 15 residues long. CDR1 and CDR2 (germline): GTSNPN, SVGIG (reference sequence). Here the CDR3 reads CAWSGGLTYTGELFF. For the CDR3, the DNA is TGTGCCTGGAGTGGAGGGCTGACGTACACCGGGGAGCTGTTTTTT. Based on the CDR3 plus reference TRBV30 and TRBJ2-2, the full variable domain is SQTIHQWPATLVQPVGSPLSLECTVEGTSNPNLYWYRQAAGRGLQLLFYSVGIGQISSEVPQNLSASRPQDRQFILSSKKLLLSDSGFYLCAWSGGLTYTGELFFGEGSRLTVL.

The sample holds a few counts of this clonotype. V gene TRBV7-9 combines with J gene TRBJ2-7; 7 bases align to TRBD1. The CDR3 is made up of 15 amino acids. With 5 bases clipped from V and 4 bases from J, the junction kept 11 bases outside the gene matches. Germline loops: CDR1 SEHNR, CDR2 FQNEAQ (reference sequence). The CDR3: CASSPRDSVSYEQYF. The CDR3 DNA reads as TGTGCCAGCAGCCCCCGGGACAGCGTTTCGTACGAGCAGTACTTC.

V gene TRBV4-3 combines with J gene TRBJ2-1; 8 bases match TRBD2. With 3 bases clipped from V and 1 base from J, the junction kept 2 bases outside the gene matches. This CDR3 has 15 residues. In germline, CDR1 is LGHNA, CDR2 YSLEER. The CDR3 spells CASSHSGISYNEQFF. Here the CDR3 DNA reads TGCGCCAGCAGCCATAGCGGGATTTCCTACAATGAGCAGTTCTTC.

V usage is TRBV20-1 and J usage is TRBJ2-1; 10 nucleotides agree with TRBD2. The CDR3 extends over 16 amino acids. Germline CDR1 DFQATT, CDR2 SNEGSKA (reference sequence). The DNA of the CDR3 is TGCGCTGGACTAGCGGACGAAACTCCTTCCTACAATGAGCAGTTCTTC. It specifies CAGLADETPSYNEQFF.

The gene calls are TRBV2 and TRBJ2-3, with D unresolved. V lost 9 bases and J lost 3, with 10 bases in between. Germline assignment: CDR1 SNHLY and CDR2 FYNNEI. CDR3 length: 12 residues. The CDR3 sequence: CASTETTDTQYF. CDR3 bases: TGTGCCAGTACAGAGACTACAGATACGCAGTATTTT.

This clonotype was observed at least ten times. The V and J genes are TRBV7-2 and TRBJ2-7; TRBD1 matches at 10 bases. With 5 bases clipped from V and 3 bases from J, the junction kept 7 bases outside the gene matches. The CDR3 loop spans 15 amino acids. Germline loops: CDR1 SGHTA, CDR2 FQGNSA. CDR3 amino acids: CASSELGTGDYEQYF. The CDR3 coding sequence is TGTGCCAGCAGCGAGCTTGGGACAGGGGACTACGAGCAGTACTTC.

The chain recombines TRBV28 with TRBJ2-1, with 9 bases fitting TRBD2. Trimming took 6 bases from V and 3 from J; bases not matched to a gene: 6. The CDR3 has 15 residues. Germline V lookup: CDR1 MDHEN, CDR2 SYDVKM. The CDR3 nucleotides are TGTGCCAGCAGCCGCGGGGGGGGCTTCTACAATGAGCAGTTCTTC. It specifies CASSRGGGFYNEQFF.

This clonotype was seen repeatedly, ten times or more. This chain connects TRBV6-1 to TRBJ2-5, with D possibly being TRBD1 (6 bases). Germline-derived CDR1 and CDR2 are MNHNS and SASEGT. V dropped 11 bases and J dropped 2 bases, with 12 bases sitting between them. The CDR3 consists of 12 residues. This CDR3 is CAATGTQETQYF. The CDR3 DNA sequence: TGTGCCGCTACCGGGACACAAGAGACCCAGTACTTC.